The 10 T cell receptor beta chains listed next were all sequenced from one sample in a study of post-analysis software for immune sequencing data. Study conclusions and caveats: With TRBV5-6, TRBV5-1 and TRBV20-1 included, 5 or 6 TRBV segments were more frequent in patients than in controls.

TCR beta cDNA libraries had unique molecular identifiers. Each CDR3 protein gets one entry after TCRdb re-called the PCR reads with MiXCR. The sample lists hundreds of thousands of distinct CDR3 sequences; over 35% were seen once. These receptors' targets are unknown. The sample consisted of blood. The receptors shown here come from a girl between 5 and 17 years old with multiple sclerosis.

The J gene is TRBJ2-3, the V gene TRBV5-1; D might be TRBD1 (5 bases). The CDR3 sequence is 16 residues long. The germline CDR1 and CDR2 sequences are SGHRS and YFSETQ. V was shortened by 0 bases and J by 4 bases, with 15 bases between the two germline ends. The CDR3 here is CASSLVGHTDADTQYF. DNA of the CDR3: TGCGCCAGCAGCTTGGTCGGACATACGGACGCAGATACGCAGTATTTT.

This clonotype showed up just a few times. This sequence joins TRBV20-1 and TRBJ1-4; D is perhaps TRBD1 (6 bases). Germline CDR1 is DFQATT and CDR2 is SNEGSKA (reference sequence). V was trimmed by 6 bases and J by 7 bases, leaving 18 bases between them. The length of the CDR3 is 14 residues. CDR3 loop: CSARIRGGGEKLFF. The CDR3 DNA reads as TGCAGTGCGAGGATCAGGGGAGGTGGTGAAAAACTGTTTTTT.

The gene calls are TRBV9 and TRBJ2-7, with 9 bases lining up with TRBD1. This CDR3 is built from 13 residues. Germline V CDR1 and CDR2: SGDLS, YYNGEE. V trimming: 5 bases; J trimming: 9 bases; junction bases outside the gene matches: 9. The CDR3 is CASSRTGDLGQYF. The CDR3 bases are TGTGCCAGCAGTCGGACAGGGGATTTGGGGCAGTACTTC. Variable domain in full (rest from reference TRBV9 and TRBJ2-7): DSGVTQTPKHLITATGQRVTLRCSPRSGDLSVYWYQQSLDQGLQFLIQYYNGEERAKGNILERFSAQQFPDLHSELNLSSLELGDSALYFCASSRTGDLGQYFGPGTRLTVT.

The chain links TRBV3-1 to TRBJ2-1; D gene uncertain. CDR1 and CDR2 from the germline V gene are LGHDT and YNNKEL (reference sequence). The V end lost 2 bases, the J end lost 5 bases, and 19 bases lay between the germline ends. This CDR3 comprises 17 residues. The CDR3 sequence is CASSQPLTGLNNNEQFF. Written as DNA, the CDR3 is TGTGCCAGCAGCCAACCTCTAACGGGCCTAAATAACAATGAGCAGTTCTTC.

In this sample, this clonotype turned up a few times. The rearrangement uses TRBV6-1 and TRBJ2-5, with unresolved D. The CDR3 spans 14 residues. V gave up 1 base and J gave up 1 base, with 7 bases separating them. Germline V lookup: CDR1 MNHNS, CDR2 SASEGT. CDR3 sequence reads: CASSEGRIQETQYF. CDR3 bases: TGTGCCAGCAGTGAAGGTCGGATCCAAGAGACCCAGTACTTC.

The genes are TRBV7-9 and TRBJ1-5; D perhaps matches TRBD1 (5 bases). The CDR3 consists of 16 residues. Germline V lookup: CDR1 SEHNR, CDR2 FQNEAQ (reference sequence). V lost 0 bases to trimming and J lost 3 bases, with 12 bases between them. CDR3 amino acids: CASSLAWGPYNQPQHF. The CDR3 coding sequence is TGTGCCAGCAGCTTAGCGTGGGGCCCATACAATCAGCCCCAGCATTTT. The whole variable domain, filled in from reference TRBV7-9 and TRBJ1-5, reads DTGVSQNPRHKITKRGQNVTFRCDPISEHNRLYWYRQTLGQGPEFLTYFQNEAQLEKSRLLSDRFSAERPKGSFSTLEIQRTEQGDSAMYLCASSLAWGPYNQPQHFGDGTRLSIL.

The rearrangement uses TRBV27 and TRBJ2-1; D unclear. CDR3 length equals 13 residues. Germline CDR1 reads MNHEY; CDR2 reads SMNVEV (reference sequence). Trimming stripped 6 bases from V and 5 bases from J, with 11 bases between. The CDR3 DNA is TGTGCCAGCAGCTTCAACCCGCACAATGAGCAGTTCTTC. Translating it yields CASSFNPHNEQFF.

This clonotype was recorded at least ten times. The chain joins TRBV10-3 to TRBJ2-1, with 7 bases identical to TRBD2. Germline V gives CDR1 ENHRY, CDR2 SYGVKD. V shed 3 bases and J 0 bases; nucleotides not matched to a gene: 2. This CDR3 spans 15 amino acids. CDR3 sequence reads: CAISEGGGSYNEQFF. CDR3 nucleotides: TGTGCCATCAGTGAAGGCGGGGGCTCCTACAATGAGCAGTTCTTC.

The J gene is TRBJ1-1, the V gene TRBV3-1; D unclear. Trimming pared 4 bases from V and 0 bases from J, leaving 12 bases between. Per germline, CDR1 LGHDT and CDR2 YNNKEL (reference sequence). The CDR3 is 15 amino acids. CDR3 in amino acids: CASSPPGSMNTEAFF. CDR3 DNA sequence: TGTGCCAGCAGCCCTCCGGGCTCCATGAACACTGAAGCTTTCTTT.

CDR3 sequence: CSARDPSSNQPQHF. As DNA, the CDR3 is TGCAGTGCTAGAGATCCAAGTAGCAATCAGCCCCAGCATTTT. The chain links TRBV20-1 to TRBJ1-5; D remains ambiguous. Germline values: CDR1 DFQATT, CDR2 SNEGSKA (reference sequence). CDR3 length: 14 residues. The germline V and J ends were trimmed by 0 bases and 0 bases, with 6 bases remaining between them.